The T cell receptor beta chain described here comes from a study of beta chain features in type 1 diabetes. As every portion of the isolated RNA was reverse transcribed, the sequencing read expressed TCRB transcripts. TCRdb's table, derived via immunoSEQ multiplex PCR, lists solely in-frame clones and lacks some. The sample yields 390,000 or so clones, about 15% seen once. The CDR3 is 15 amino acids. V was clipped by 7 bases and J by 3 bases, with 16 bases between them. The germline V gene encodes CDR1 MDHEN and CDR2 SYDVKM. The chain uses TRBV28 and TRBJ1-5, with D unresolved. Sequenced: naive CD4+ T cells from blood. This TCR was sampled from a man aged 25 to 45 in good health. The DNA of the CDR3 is TGTGCCAGCATGCGGGAGTCGAGACCCAATCAGCCCCAGCATTTT. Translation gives CASMRESRPNQPQHF.